This T cell receptor (beta chain) was recovered during a study of CD8 T cells in ankylosing spondylitis (dated by TCRdb to about 2017). Broadly, across the study: The study profiled T cell receptor beta repertoires in healthy donors and ankylosing spondylitis patients to find disease-linked TCR variants. The full study cohort was made up of under 30 ankylosing spondylitis patients and about a hundred healthy donors. Peripheral blood was sampled, and synovial fluid was additionally collected from ankylosing spondylitis patients.

The CDR3 measures 16 amino acids from cysteine to phenylalanine. Of all the DNA, just the CDR3 is kept, 48 bases in frame from base 1. According to the germline V gene, CDR1 reads SGHTA and CDR2 reads FQGTGA. The trim is 1 base for V and 4 bases for J, with a gap of 14 bases between the germline ends. The run used an Illumina HiSeq 2500. Quantitative 5'-RACE with molecular barcodes was the method used to prepare the TCR beta libraries. Regarding the original processing steps: A new computational method, built on a probabilistic model of VDJ rearrangement, was used to identify disease-linked TCR variants. The raw public reads went through TCRdb reprocessing: fastp at Q25, MiXCR clone calling, in-frame beta chains kept. Each record represents a unique CDR3 protein, reported with the most common genes and DNA among its rows. These V and J calls originate from TCRdb's pipeline instead of the authors' own analysis. Present in this sample are about 190,000 distinct CDR3 sequences, under 15% of which were seen just once. Of the sample, approximately 11% is held by the ten largest clones.

Results and caveats for the whole study, not just this receptor: Some TCR beta motif variants had previously been reported in synovial fluid and blood of reactive arthritis patients, which suggested common disease-initiation mechanisms. The disease-linked clones were reported to be significantly enriched in matched synovial fluid samples from ankylosing spondylitis patients. A TCR beta motif of about 8 highly homologous amino acid variants appeared characteristic of blood from ankylosing spondylitis patients. The disease-linked clones had a CD8+ phenotype and were found at relatively low frequencies in peripheral blood.

This clonotype was detected a few times. The specificity of this receptor is unknown. Base quality data are lacking; no much larger clone is found one base away. The V and J segments used are TRBV7-3 and TRBJ2-1, with the D gene possibly TRBD1 or TRBD2, each one fitting 6 bases. This receptor was identified in a female donor with ankylosing spondylitis or in good health (not recorded which). Specimen: blood, either unsorted or a sorted T cell fraction (not recorded which). At the DNA level, the sequence is TGTGCCAGCAGCTTAAAGTCCGGGGGCAATTACAATGAGCAGTTCTTC. Translated, this gives CASSLKSGGNYNEQFF.